This is a list of T cell receptor beta chains from one sample in a study of cytomegalovirus exposure and HLA in healthy donors. The repertoire was sequenced with immunoSEQ multiplex PCR; TCRdb's copy has only in-frame clones and lacks some. The sample yields about 190,000 clones, roughly four fifths seen once. Sequenced: PBMCs. These receptors all come from a woman in her twenties or thirties in good health and CMV-seropositive. Each CDR3 is given with its conserved first and last residue. D genes are given only for firm matches. Clone sizes are given selectively: once, few, many, or a class where the clone is expanded.

size	V	J	D	DNA	CDR3
.	TRBV4-2	TRBJ2-1	TRBD2	TGTGCCAGCAGCTCCGGGACCGACGGGGGGACCGGGAGTGAGCAGTTCTTC	CASSSGTDGGTGSEQFF
.	TRBV2	TRBJ2-7	TRBD1	TGTGCCAGCCGGGACAGGGTTTACGAGCAGTACTTC	CASRDRVYEQYF
.	TRBV19	TRBJ1-5	.	TGTGCCAGTAGTATCTCTGAGTATAGCAATCAGCCCCAGCATTTT	CASSISEYSNQPQHF
.	TRBV28	TRBJ2-7	TRBD1	TGTGCCAGCAGAACCGGGACAGGGGGGGTAGAGCAGTACTTC	CASRTGTGGVEQYF
few	TRBV27	TRBJ1-1	TRBD1	TGTGCCAGCAGTCTTGTCCCGGGACAGGGGATGAACACTGAAGCTTTCTTT	CASSLVPGQGMNTEAFF
.	TRBV5-1	TRBJ2-7	TRBD1	TGCGCCAGCAGGACAGGGCCCGAGCAGTACTTC	CASRTGPEQYF
.	TRBV19	TRBJ1-1	TRBD1	TGTGCCAGTAGTCATCAGGGGGTTAGAAACACTGAAGCTTTCTTT	CASSHQGVRNTEAFF
.	TRBV2	TRBJ1-5	TRBD1	TGTGCCAGCAGGACACAGGGGGAAACTCAGCCCCAGCATTTT	CASRTQGETQPQHF
.	TRBV28	TRBJ2-3	.	TGTGCCAGCAGTCCCCTGAGCGGGAGCACAGATACGCAGTATTTT	CASSPLSGSTDTQYF
.	TRBV18	TRBJ2-7	TRBD1	TGTGCCAGCTCACCTGGGACAGGGGGTCCCTACGAGCAGTACTTC	CASSPGTGGPYEQYF
.	TRBV5-1	TRBJ2-3	TRBD2	TGCGCCAGCAGTGGTAGCGGGAGGGGAACAGATACGCAGTATTTT	CASSGSGRGTDTQYF
.	TRBV9	TRBJ1-2	TRBD1	TGTGCCAGCAGCCCAAGGGACAGGGGAGGGACTAACTATGGCTACACCTTC	CASSPRDRGGTNYGYTF
.	TRBV5-1	TRBJ2-1	TRBD2	TGCGCCAGCAGCTTAGGACTAGCGGGACTCAATGAGCAGTTCTTC	CASSLGLAGLNEQFF
.	TRBV2	TRBJ2-7	.	TGTGCCAGCAGTGTAAGGCAGGCTATATCCTACGAGCAGTACTTC	CASSVRQAISYEQYF
.	TRBV19	TRBJ2-3	.	TGTGCCAGTAGTATAGTCTACAGAACCACAGATACGCAGTATTTT	CASSIVYRTTDTQYF
few	TRBV6-6	TRBJ1-5	.	TGTGCCAGCAGTTACTGGGGGCAGGAAAATCAGCCCCAGCATTTT	CASSYWGQENQPQHF
.	TRBV5-5	TRBJ2-5	TRBD1	TGTGCCAGCAGCTTACAAGACAGGGGGGAGACCCAGTACTTC	CASSLQDRGETQYF
.	TRBV10-1	TRBJ1-1	TRBD1	TGCGCCAGCACCGACCGGACAGGCGACACTGAAGCTTTCTTT	CASTDRTGDTEAFF
.	TRBV19	TRBJ1-5	TRBD1	TGTGCCAGTAGTACCGGACAGGGAAAGCATTTT	CASSTGQGKHF
.	TRBV6-1	TRBJ2-7	.	TGTGCCAGCACAGGGTTACGATACGAGCAGTACTTC	CASTGLRYEQYF
.	TRBV5-1	TRBJ2-1	TRBD2	TGCGCCAGCAATTCGACTAGCGCAAGCTCCTACAATGAGCAGTTCTTC	CASNSTSASSYNEQFF
.	TRBV13	TRBJ2-7	TRBD2	TGTGCCAGCAGCTTAGTAGCGGGAGGTCCGGACGAGCAGTACTTC	CASSLVAGGPDEQYF
.	TRBV7-9	TRBJ2-2	TRBD2	TGTGCCAGCAGCTCGCTCCGGGAGGCAAACACCGGGGAGCTGTTTTTT	CASSSLREANTGELFF
.	TRBV5-1	TRBJ2-1	TRBD2	TGCGCCAGCAGCTGGACTAGCGGTAGCTCCTACAATGAGCAGTTCTTC	CASSWTSGSSYNEQFF
.	TRBV6-1	TRBJ1-5	TRBD1	TGTGCCAGCAGTAGACAGGGGGAGAACAATCAGCCCCAGCATTTT	CASSRQGENNQPQHF
.	TRBV5-1	TRBJ2-1	TRBD2	TGCGCCAGCAGCCCCGGACTAGCGGGAGGTACCAATGAGCAGTTCTTC	CASSPGLAGGTNEQFF
.	TRBV7-8	TRBJ2-7	.	TGTGCCAGCAGCCTCTCCTACGAGCAGTACTTC	CASSLSYEQYF
.	TRBV28	TRBJ2-7	TRBD2	TGTGCCAGCAGTTTCGAGCGGGAGTTGTACGAGCAGTACTTC	CASSFERELYEQYF
.	TRBV27	TRBJ2-5	TRBD2	TGTGCCAGCAGTGAGCGGACTAGCGGGAGGAGAGAGACCCAGTACTTC	CASSERTSGRRETQYF
once	TRBV5-4	TRBJ1-6	.	TGTGCCAGCAGGATTAGCGGGGGTAATTCACCCCTCCACTTT	CASRISGGNSPLHF
once	TRBV28	TRBJ2-7	.	TGTGCCAGCAGTTTTAGGGCAGGGCAAGGACCTACGGCCGAGCAGTACTTC	CASSFRAGQGPTAEQYF
.	TRBV19	TRBJ2-7	.	TGTGCCAGTAGCGCCGGGACACCTTACTACGAGCAGTACTTC	CASSAGTPYYEQYF
.	TRBV19	TRBJ2-1	.	TGTGCCAGTAGTCTCGACAGGTTGTCCTACAATGAGCAGTTCTTC	CASSLDRLSYNEQFF
once	TRBV5-1	TRBJ2-7	.	TGCGCCAGCAGCTACGGAAACGAGCGGTACTTC	CASSYGNERYF
few	TRBV4-1	TRBJ2-5	TRBD2	TGCGCCAGCAGCCGACTAGCGGGAGGAGAGACCCAGTACTTC	CASSRLAGGETQYF
.	TRBV7-9	TRBJ2-2	TRBD1	TGTGCCAGCAGCCCAGGTGGGGCAGGGGGTCACACCGGGGAGCTGTTTTTT	CASSPGGAGGHTGELFF
few	TRBV28	TRBJ1-2	TRBD1	TGTGCCAGCAGTGACAGGGTTCAAACCTATGGCTACACCTTC	CASSDRVQTYGYTF
.	TRBV6-5	TRBJ1-5	.	TGTGCCAGCAGTTACGAGGGTGGGAATCAGCCCCAGCATTTT	CASSYEGGNQPQHF
.	TRBV28	TRBJ2-7	TRBD1	TGTGCCAGCAGTTTACGACAGGGATCCTACGAGCAGTACTTC	CASSLRQGSYEQYF
once	TRBV5-1	TRBJ2-3	TRBD2	TGCGCCAGCAGCTTGGTTGATAGCGGGGGCACAGATACGCAGTATTTT	CASSLVDSGGTDTQYF
.	TRBV7-2	TRBJ2-1	TRBD1	TGTGCCAGCAGCTCGGGACAGGGGGCTTACAATGAGCAGTTCTTC	CASSSGQGAYNEQFF
.	TRBV27	TRBJ2-7	TRBD2	TGTGCCAGCAGTTTTGTGGCGGGAGGCCGCGTGGACGAGCAGTACTTC	CASSFVAGGRVDEQYF
.	TRBV6-1	TRBJ1-3	.	TGTGCCAGCAGTGAAGGGAGGAGGAACACCATATATTTT	CASSEGRRNTIYF
.	TRBV15	TRBJ2-1	.	TGTGCCACCAGCAGAGAAGCGGATTACAATGAGCAGTTCTTC	CATSREADYNEQFF
.	TRBV4-1	TRBJ2-7	.	TGCGCCAGCAGCCAAGTTTGGGGGCAGGACTCCGAGCAGTACTTC	CASSQVWGQDSEQYF
.	TRBV7-9	TRBJ2-2	TRBD1	TGTGCCAGCAGCCCCCCACAGGGGGCAACCGGGGAGCTGTTTTTT	CASSPPQGATGELFF